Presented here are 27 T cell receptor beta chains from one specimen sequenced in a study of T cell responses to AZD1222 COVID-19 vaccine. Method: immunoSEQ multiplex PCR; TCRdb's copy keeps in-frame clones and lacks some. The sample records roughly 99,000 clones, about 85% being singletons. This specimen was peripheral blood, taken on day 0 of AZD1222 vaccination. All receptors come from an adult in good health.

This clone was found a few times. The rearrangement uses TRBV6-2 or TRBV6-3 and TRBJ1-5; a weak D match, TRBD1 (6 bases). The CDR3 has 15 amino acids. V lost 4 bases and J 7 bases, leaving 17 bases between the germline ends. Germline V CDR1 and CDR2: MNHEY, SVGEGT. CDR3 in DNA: TGTGCCAGCAGTTTCCCCGGGGGGCTGGGACAGCCCCAGCATTTT. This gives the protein CASSFPGGLGQPQHF.

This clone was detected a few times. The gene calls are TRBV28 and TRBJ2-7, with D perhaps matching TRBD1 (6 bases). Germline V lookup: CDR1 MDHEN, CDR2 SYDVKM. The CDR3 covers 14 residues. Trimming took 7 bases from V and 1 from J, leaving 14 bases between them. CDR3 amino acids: CASTHRAYSYEQYF. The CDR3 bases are TGTGCCAGCACCCACAGGGCCTATTCCTACGAGCAGTACTTC.

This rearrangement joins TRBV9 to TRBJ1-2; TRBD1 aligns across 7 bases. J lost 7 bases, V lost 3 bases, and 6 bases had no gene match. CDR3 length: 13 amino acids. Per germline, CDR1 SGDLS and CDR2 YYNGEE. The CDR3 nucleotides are TGTGCCAGCAGCGCAGACAGGGAGGCTGGCTACACCTTC. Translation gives CASSADREAGYTF. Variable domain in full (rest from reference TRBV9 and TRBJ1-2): DSGVTQTPKHLITATGQRVTLRCSPRSGDLSVYWYQQSLDQGLQFLIQYYNGEERAKGNILERFSAQQFPDLHSELNLSSLELGDSALYFCASSADREAGYTFGSGTRLTVV.

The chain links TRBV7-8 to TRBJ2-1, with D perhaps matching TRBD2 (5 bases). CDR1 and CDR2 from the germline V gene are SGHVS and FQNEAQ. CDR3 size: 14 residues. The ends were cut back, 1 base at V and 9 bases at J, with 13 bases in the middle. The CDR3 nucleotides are TGTGCCAGCAGCTTAGATGGCATCGCGGGTGAGCAGTTCTTC. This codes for CASSLDGIAGEQFF.

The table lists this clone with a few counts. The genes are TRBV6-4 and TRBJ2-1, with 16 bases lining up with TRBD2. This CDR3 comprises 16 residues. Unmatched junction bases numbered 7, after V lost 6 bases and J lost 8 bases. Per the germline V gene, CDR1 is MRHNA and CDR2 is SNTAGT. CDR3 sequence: CASSPGTSGGADEQFF. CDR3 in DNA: TGTGCCAGCAGCCCCGGGACTAGCGGGGGGGCAGATGAGCAGTTCTTC.

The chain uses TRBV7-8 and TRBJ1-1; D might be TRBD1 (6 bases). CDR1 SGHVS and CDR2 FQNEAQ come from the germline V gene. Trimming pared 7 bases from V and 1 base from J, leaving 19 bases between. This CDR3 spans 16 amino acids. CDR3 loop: CASNPRGASANTEAFF. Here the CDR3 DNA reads TGTGCCAGCAACCCAAGGGGGGCGTCGGCGAACACTGAAGCTTTCTTT.

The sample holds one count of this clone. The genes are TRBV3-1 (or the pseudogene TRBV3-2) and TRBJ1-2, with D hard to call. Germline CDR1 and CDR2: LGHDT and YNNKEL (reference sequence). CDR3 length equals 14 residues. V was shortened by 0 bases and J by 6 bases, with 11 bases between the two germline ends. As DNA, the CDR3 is TGTGCCAGCAGCCAAGAGGGAAGGCCGGATGGCTACACCTTC. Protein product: CASSQEGRPDGYTF.

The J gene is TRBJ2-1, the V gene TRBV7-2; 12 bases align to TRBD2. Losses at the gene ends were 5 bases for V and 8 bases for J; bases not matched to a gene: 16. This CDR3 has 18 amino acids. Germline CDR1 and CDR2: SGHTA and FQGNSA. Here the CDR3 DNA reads TGTGCCAGCAGCCTATGGCGGCTAGCGGGGGGGCTAGCGGATGAGCAGTTCTTC. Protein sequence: CASSLWRLAGGLADEQFF.

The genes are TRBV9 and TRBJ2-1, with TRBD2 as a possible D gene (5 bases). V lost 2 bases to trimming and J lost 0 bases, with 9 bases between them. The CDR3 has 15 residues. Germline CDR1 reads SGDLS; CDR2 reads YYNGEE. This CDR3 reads CASSVGLSSYNEQFF. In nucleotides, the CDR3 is TGTGCCAGCAGCGTCGGACTGAGCTCCTACAATGAGCAGTTCTTC.

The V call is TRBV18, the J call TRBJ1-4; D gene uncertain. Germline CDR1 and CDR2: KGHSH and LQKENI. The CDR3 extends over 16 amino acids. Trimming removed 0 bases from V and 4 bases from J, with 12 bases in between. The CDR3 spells CASSPPGNRFNEKLFF. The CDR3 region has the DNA TGTGCCAGCTCACCACCGGGAAACAGATTTAATGAAAAACTGTTTTTT.

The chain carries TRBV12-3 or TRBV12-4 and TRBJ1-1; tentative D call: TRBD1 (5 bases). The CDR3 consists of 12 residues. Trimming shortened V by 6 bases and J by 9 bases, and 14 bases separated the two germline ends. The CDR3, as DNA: TGTGCCAGCAGCAATGACAGAGCGAAAGCTTTCTTT. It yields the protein CASSNDRAKAFF.

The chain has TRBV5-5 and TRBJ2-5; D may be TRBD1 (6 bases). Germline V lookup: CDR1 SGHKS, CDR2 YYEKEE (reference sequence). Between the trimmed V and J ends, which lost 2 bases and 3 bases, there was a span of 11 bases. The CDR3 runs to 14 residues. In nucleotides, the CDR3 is TGTGCCAGCAGCTTTGCCGGACAGAAAGAGACCCAGTACTTC. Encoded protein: CASSFAGQKETQYF.

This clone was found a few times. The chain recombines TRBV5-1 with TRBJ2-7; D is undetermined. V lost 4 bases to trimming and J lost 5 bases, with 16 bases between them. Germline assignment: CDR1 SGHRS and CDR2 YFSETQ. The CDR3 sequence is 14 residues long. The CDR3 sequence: CASSPQGRVNEQYF. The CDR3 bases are TGCGCCAGCAGCCCTCAAGGTCGGGTGAACGAGCAGTACTTC.

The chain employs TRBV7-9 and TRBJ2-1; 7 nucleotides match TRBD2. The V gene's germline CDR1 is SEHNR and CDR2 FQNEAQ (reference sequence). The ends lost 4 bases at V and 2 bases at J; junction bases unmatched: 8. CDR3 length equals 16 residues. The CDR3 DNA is TGTGCCAGCAGCTCCTCCCCGGGACTACCCTACAATGAGCAGTTCTTC. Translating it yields CASSSSPGLPYNEQFF.

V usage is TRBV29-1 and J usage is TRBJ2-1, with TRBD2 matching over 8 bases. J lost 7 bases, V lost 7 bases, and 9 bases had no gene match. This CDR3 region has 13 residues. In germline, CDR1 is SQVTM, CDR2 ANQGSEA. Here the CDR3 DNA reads TGCAGCGGCGGGACTAGGGGTACGAATGAGCAGTTCTTC. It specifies CSGGTRGTNEQFF.

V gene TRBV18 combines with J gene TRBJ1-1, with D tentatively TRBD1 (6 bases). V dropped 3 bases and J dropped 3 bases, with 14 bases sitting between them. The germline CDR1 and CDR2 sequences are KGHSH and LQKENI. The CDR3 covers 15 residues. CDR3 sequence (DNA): TGTGCCAGCTCACCTCTTCGGACAGCGGACACTGAAGCTTTCTTT. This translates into CASSPLRTADTEAFF.

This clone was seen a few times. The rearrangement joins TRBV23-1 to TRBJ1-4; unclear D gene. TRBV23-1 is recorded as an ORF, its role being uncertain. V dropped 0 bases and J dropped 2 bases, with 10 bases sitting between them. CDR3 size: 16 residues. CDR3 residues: CASSQSAWATNEKLFF. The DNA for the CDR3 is TGCGCCAGCAGTCAATCTGCCTGGGCTACTAATGAAAAACTGTTTTTT.

The CDR3 is CASSQEGTAVWGYTF. In DNA, the CDR3 is TGTGCCAGCAGCCAAGAAGGGACCGCTGTCTGGGGCTACACCTTC. V is TRBV4-2 and J is TRBJ1-2; tentative D call: TRBD1 (5 bases). The V and J ends lost 0 bases and 8 bases respectively, with 16 bases between them. Germline V gene lookup returns CDR1 LGHNA and CDR2 YNFKEQ. CDR3 length equals 15 residues.

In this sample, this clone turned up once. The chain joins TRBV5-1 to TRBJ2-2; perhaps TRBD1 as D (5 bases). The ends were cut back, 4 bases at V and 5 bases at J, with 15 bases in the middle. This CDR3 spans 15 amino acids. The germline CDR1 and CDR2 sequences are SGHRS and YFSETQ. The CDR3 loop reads CASSLLVQGTGELFF. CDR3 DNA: TGCGCCAGCAGCCTTCTTGTGCAGGGAACCGGGGAGCTGTTTTTT.

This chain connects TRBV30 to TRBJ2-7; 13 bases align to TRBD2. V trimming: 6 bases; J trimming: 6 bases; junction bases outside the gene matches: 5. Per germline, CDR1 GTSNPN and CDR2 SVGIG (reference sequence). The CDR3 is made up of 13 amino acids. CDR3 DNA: TGTGCCTGCGGCCGACTAGCGGGGGGCGAGCAGTACTTC. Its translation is CACGRLAGGEQYF.

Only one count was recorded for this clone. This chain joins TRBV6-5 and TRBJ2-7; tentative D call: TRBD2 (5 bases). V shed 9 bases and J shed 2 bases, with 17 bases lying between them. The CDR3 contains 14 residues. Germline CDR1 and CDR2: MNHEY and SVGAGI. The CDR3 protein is CASNAWGAAYEQYF. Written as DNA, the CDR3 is TGTGCCAGTAATGCCTGGGGAGCCGCCTACGAGCAGTACTTC.

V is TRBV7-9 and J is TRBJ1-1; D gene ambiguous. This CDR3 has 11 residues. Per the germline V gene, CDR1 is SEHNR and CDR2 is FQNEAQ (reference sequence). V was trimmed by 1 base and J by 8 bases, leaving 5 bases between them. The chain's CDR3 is CASSLVGEAFF. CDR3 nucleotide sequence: TGTGCCAGCAGCTTAGTAGGGGAAGCTTTCTTT.

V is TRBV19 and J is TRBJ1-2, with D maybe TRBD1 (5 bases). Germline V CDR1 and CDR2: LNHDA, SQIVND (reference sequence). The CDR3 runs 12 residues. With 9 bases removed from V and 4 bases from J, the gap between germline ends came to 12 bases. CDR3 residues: CASAGRRYGYTF. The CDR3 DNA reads TGTGCCAGCGCAGGGAGGCGCTATGGCTACACCTTC.

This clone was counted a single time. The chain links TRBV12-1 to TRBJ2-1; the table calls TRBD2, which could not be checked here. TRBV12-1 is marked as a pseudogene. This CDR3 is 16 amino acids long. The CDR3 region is CASSLLGGFVISKQFF. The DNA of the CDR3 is TGTGCCAGCAGCTTGTTAGGAGGGTTTGTTATAAGTAAGCAGTTCTTC.

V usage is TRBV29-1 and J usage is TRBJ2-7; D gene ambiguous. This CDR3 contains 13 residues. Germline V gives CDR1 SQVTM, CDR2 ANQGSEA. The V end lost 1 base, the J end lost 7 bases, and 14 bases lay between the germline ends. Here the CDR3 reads CSVEVLEEGEQYF. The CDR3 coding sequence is TGCAGCGTTGAAGTTCTAGAGGAAGGAGAGCAGTACTTC.

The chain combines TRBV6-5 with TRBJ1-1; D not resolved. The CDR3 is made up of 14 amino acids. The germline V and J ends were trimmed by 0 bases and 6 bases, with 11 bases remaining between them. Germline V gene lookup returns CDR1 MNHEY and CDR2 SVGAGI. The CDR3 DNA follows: TGTGCCAGCAGTTACTCCGCTTTAGTATCTGAAGCTTTCTTT. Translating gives CASSYSALVSEAFF.

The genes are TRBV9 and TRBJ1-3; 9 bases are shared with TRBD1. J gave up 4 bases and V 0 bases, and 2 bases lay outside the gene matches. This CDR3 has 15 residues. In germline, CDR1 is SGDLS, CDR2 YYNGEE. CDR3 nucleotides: TGTGCCAGCAGCGTAGCCACAGGGGGCGGAAACACCATATATTTT. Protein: CASSVATGGGNTIYF.